The T cell receptor beta chain under discussion was sequenced for a study of shared clonotypes between healthy human individuals. This table comes from immunoSEQ multiplex PCR, and its TCRdb copy is limited to in-frame clones, with some not included. The sample holds around 980,000 clones; approximately 80% are singletons and the top ten take roughly 0.57%. This clone was detected once. Germline V gene lookup returns CDR1 SGHNT and CDR2 YYREEE (reference sequence). The V end lost 4 bases, the J end lost 4 bases, and 17 bases lay between the germline ends. This CDR3 has 15 amino acids. The source material was memory CD4+ T cells from PBMCs. Subset specified: CD45RA-negative fraction. The chain carries TRBV5-4 and TRBJ2-5, with a possible D match to TRBD1 (5 bases). The origin of this receptor is a man aged 18-30 years in good health. Some clones in this sample may be carry-over from other donors' samples. The CDR3 spells CASSPSQGSTETQYF. The CDR3 DNA sequence: TGTGCCAGCAGCCCGAGCCAGGGATCCACAGAGACCCAGTACTTC.